A selection of T cell receptor beta chains follows, all from one sample in a study of OX40 agonist ivuxolimab in advanced cancers. Measured with immunoSEQ multiplex PCR; TCRdb has only the in-frame clones, and not every one. The table has 90,000 to 120,000 clones, under 95% seen once; the top ten hold about 1.2%. The material was CD4+ or CD8+ T cells sorted from blood, obtained in a trial of the OX40 agonist ivuxolimab. These receptors were collected from an adult with an advanced solid tumor such as melanoma, head and neck, liver or kidney cancer. The CDR3 runs from the conserved cysteine through the conserved F or W. A D gene is named only where the DNA matches it firmly.

d_call	v_call	j_call	cdr3_aa
TRBD1	TRBV10-2	TRBJ1-4	CASSDQGATTNEKLFF
.	TRBV9	TRBJ2-2	CASSVRSGLNTGELFF
.	TRBV4-2	TRBJ2-1	CASSPLVWDNEQFF
.	TRBV21-1	TRBJ1-1	CASNQPPGDRENTEAFF
TRBD1	TRBV6-1	TRBJ1-1	CASSFLNRGPTEAFF
.	TRBV6-5	TRBJ2-4	CATSQGGGSIQYF
.	TRBV14	TRBJ2-3	CASSPDLVPDTQYF
TRBD2	TRBV11-3	TRBJ2-1	CASSSFTGGSNEQFF
.	TRBV18	TRBJ1-3	CASSPLGENTIYF
.	TRBV10-3	TRBJ1-2	CAGGGESANYGYTF
.	TRBV5-1	TRBJ2-2	CASSLSGGSNTGELFF
.	TRBV2	TRBJ2-5	CASSEGTVQETQYF
.	TRBV27	TRBJ2-7	CASSLSRSHYEQYF
.	TRBV6-6	TRBJ2-1	CASTSLSSYNEQFF
.	TRBV5-6	TRBJ1-1	CASSLLGVVTEAFF
.	TRBV5-1	TRBJ1-4	CASRQGTNEKLFF
.	TRBV11-2	TRBJ2-1	CASSLAHEQFF
.	TRBV9	TRBJ1-2	CASSAQTGYYGYTF
.	TRBV6-6	TRBJ2-7	CASSYEGGYEQYF
.	TRBV7-8	TRBJ1-6	CASSSDPNSPLHF
TRBD1	TRBV30	TRBJ1-5	CAWRGQGHQPQHF
TRBD1	TRBV27	TRBJ2-6	CASSFYGDSWAGANVLTF
.	TRBV18	TRBJ2-1	CASLPGRDNEQFF
TRBD1	TRBV30	TRBJ1-1	CAWSAGQGESEAFF
TRBD1	TRBV7-9	TRBJ1-4	CASSEGQINEKLFF
.	TRBV18	TRBJ1-3	CASSPPTGGNTIYF
TRBD2	TRBV11-1	TRBJ2-1	CASSLWMASGDNEQFF
TRBD1	TRBV4-1	TRBJ1-2	CASSRQQGDYGYTF
TRBD2	TRBV30	TRBJ2-3	CAWSPASGRVNTQYF
.	TRBV28	TRBJ2-1	CASSFSFGGYNEQFF
.	TRBV5-6	TRBJ2-6	CASSSAGLSGANVLTF
.	TRBV18	TRBJ2-7	CASSPTATSSYEQYF
.	TRBV4-3	TRBJ2-7	CASSQNSPSEQYF
.	TRBV10-3	TRBJ1-5	CAITEGPGQPQHF
.	TRBV7-2	TRBJ2-1	CASSLRERYREQFF
.	TRBV28	TRBJ2-3	CASSILTDTQYF
TRBD2	TRBV14	TRBJ2-1	CASSQDLAGPGNEQFF
.	TRBV28	TRBJ1-1	CASSLSGGYGEAFF
.	TRBV19	TRBJ1-2	CASSIWPGDPGGYTF
.	TRBV5-1	TRBJ2-2	CASSYDSSANTGELFF
TRBD1	TRBV10-3	TRBJ1-2	CAISESAPGLGTGIYGYTF
.	TRBV7-3	TRBJ1-2	CASSEGEAYGYTF
.	TRBV7-8	TRBJ2-1	CASSFSASGVDEQFF
.	TRBV5-1	TRBJ2-3	CASSPETGTQYF
.	TRBV5-1	TRBJ2-3	CASSPIPTLQGTDTQYF
TRBD2	TRBV5-1	TRBJ2-7	CASRLAGVVGYEQYF
.	TRBV15	TRBJ2-6	CATSRERGAESGANVLTF
.	TRBV14	TRBJ1-2	CASSPSRWGEGYTF
TRBD2	TRBV29-1	TRBJ2-3	CSVVSNGRGSTDTQYF
TRBD1	TRBV11-2	TRBJ1-1	CASSLDRWPFF
.	TRBV7-2	TRBJ2-5	CASSLRQETQYF
TRBD2	TRBV19	TRBJ2-7	CASSISAGGTYEQYF
TRBD1	TRBV4-3	TRBJ1-2	CASSQDLWDRLYGYTF
.	TRBV6-1	TRBJ2-7	CASFRGTDSYEQYF
.	TRBV15	TRBJ2-1	CATSRNLVTYNEQFF